This T cell receptor (beta chain) derives from a study of OX40 agonist ivuxolimab in advanced cancers. Broader study findings: Relative to CD4+, CD8+ T cells held more expanded clones on average.

The length of the CDR3 is 18 residues. V was pared by 1 base and J by 6 bases, with 8 bases of the junction left unmatched. Germline V gene data show CDR1 as LGHNT and CDR2 as FRNRAP. Note on this clone: No antigen is known for it.

Repertoires were generated with immunoSEQ multiplex PCR, while TCRdb's copy carries only in-frame clones and drops some. The sample carries 77,000 or so clones, roughly 90% recorded once. This receptor was identified in an adult with an advanced solid tumor such as melanoma, head and neck, liver or kidney cancer. Specimen: CD4+ or CD8+ T cells sorted from blood, collected in a trial of the OX40 agonist ivuxolimab. The rearrangement joins TRBV12-5 to TRBJ2-3; 15 nucleotides line up with TRBD2. The CDR3 DNA reads TGTGCTAGTGGTTTGGCCCCGGGACTAGCGGGAGGTCCGGATACGCAGTATTTT. As protein: CASGLAPGLAGGPDTQYF.